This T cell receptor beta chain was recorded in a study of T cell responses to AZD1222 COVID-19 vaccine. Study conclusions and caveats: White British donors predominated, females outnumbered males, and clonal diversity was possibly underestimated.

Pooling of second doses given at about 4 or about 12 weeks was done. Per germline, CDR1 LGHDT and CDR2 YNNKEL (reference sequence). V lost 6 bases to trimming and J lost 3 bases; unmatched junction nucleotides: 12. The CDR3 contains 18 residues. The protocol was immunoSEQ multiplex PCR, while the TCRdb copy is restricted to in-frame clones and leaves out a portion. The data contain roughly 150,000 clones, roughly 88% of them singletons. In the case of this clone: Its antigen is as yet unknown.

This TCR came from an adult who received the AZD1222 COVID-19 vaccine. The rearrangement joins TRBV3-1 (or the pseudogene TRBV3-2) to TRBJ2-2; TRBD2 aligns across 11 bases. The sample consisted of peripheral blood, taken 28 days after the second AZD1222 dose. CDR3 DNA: TGTGCCAGCAGTCACGGGATTATAGCGGGGGGGCACACCGGGGAGCTGTTTTTT. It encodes CASSHGIIAGGHTGELFF.